The present T cell receptor (beta chain) was sequenced within a study of early T cells in non-severe SARS-CoV-2 infection. Study overall: Alpha and beta chains were unpaired, from unsorted whole-blood bulk RNA.

Study-level points and caveats: Database matching using VDJdb favored anti-spike CD8 responses, with private and CD4 specificities left missing.

A remark on this clonotype: The antigen remains undetermined.

This CDR3 contains 15 residues. The V end lost 5 bases, the J end lost 6 bases, and 16 bases lay between the germline ends. Germline-derived CDR1 and CDR2 are MNHEY and SVGEGT. Molecules of cDNA were individually given unique molecular identifiers that were attached to them. TCRdb itself ran the 5' RACE reads through MiXCR, one entry per CDR3 protein. The sample has about 64,000 distinct CDR3 sequences, 11% seen once. The chain couples TRBV6-2 or TRBV6-3 to TRBJ2-2, with a possible D match to TRBD2 (5 bases). The clonotype comes from an adult who was a healthcare worker with PCR-confirmed SARS-CoV-2 infection or an uninfected control (not recorded which). The sample here was whole blood, taken at baseline. This CDR3 reads CASSQTRAVSGELFF. The DNA for the CDR3 is TGTGCCAGCAGTCAAACCCGAGCGGTATCCGGGGAGCTGTTTTTT.